At least ten counts were recorded for the clone carrying this T cell receptor (beta chain). The data were taken from a study of beta chain features in type 1 diabetes. The sequenced template was cDNA made from the entire isolated RNA. Method: immunoSEQ multiplex PCR; TCRdb's copy keeps in-frame clones and lacks some. The table records 300,000 to 400,000 clones, less than 10% of them present only once. The germline V gene has CDR1 SQVTM and CDR2 ANQGSEA. The ends were cut back, 4 bases at V and 1 base at J, with 7 bases in the middle. The CDR3 length is 13 residues. Sequences were obtained from central memory CD4+ T cells from blood. V usage is TRBV29-1 and J usage is TRBJ2-2, with no clear D. The TCR was taken from a woman aged 18-35 years in good health. The CDR3 reads CSVGRRNTGELFF. DNA for the CDR3: TGCAGCGTTGGCAGGCGGAACACCGGGGAGCTGTTTTTT.